The following is a T cell receptor beta chain sequence with its context. The antigen remains unidentified. This entry is derived from a study of T-cell memory formation after mild COVID-19. CDR3 size: 14 residues. V shed 5 bases and J shed 6 bases, with 16 bases lying between them. From germline, CDR1 is SGHTA and CDR2 FQGNSA. The authors produced TCR alpha and TCR beta cDNA libraries with sample barcodes and UMIs by 5'RACE using constant-segment primers. Each CDR3 protein gets one entry after TCRdb re-called the 5' RACE reads with MiXCR. This sample has approximately 570,000 distinct CDR3 sequences; more than 15% occur once, and the top ten carry around 12%. Points from the study as a whole: Largely, contracting CD4+ clones fell within CM and EM, and contracting CD8+ clones within EMRA. Clones contracting day 15 to 85 were balanced CD4/CD8; later expanders leaned CD4+.

This clonotype was sampled from an adult woman who had mild COVID-19 (a few samples of this study predate the infection). Cell type and time point are not known. Input material: PBMCs or a T cell subset sorted from them (not recorded which). The V and J genes are TRBV7-2 and TRBJ1-2, with unresolved D. The DNA for the CDR3 is TGTGCCAGCAGCCCTCAAGGACGGTCTAATGGCTACACCTTC. It encodes CASSPQGRSNGYTF.